This paragraph covers one T cell receptor beta chain sequence. The source of the sample is a study of cytomegalovirus exposure and HLA in healthy donors. Primers: 60 Vbeta forward and 13 Jbeta reverse. The table came from immunoSEQ multiplex PCR; TCRdb's copy has only in-frame clones and leaves some out. This sample has approximately 140,000 clones; around 57% occur once, and the top ten carry about 1.7%. V was pared by 3 bases and J by 4 bases, with 4 bases of the junction left unmatched. Germline V CDR1 and CDR2: LNHNV, YYDKDF (reference sequence). The CDR3 runs to 14 residues. The sample comprised PBMCs. V gene TRBV15 combines with J gene TRBJ1-1; 8 nucleotides align to TRBD1. The source is a male donor in good health and CMV-seronegative. CDR3 coding DNA: TGTGCCACCAGCAGCAGGGGGCGCGGCACTGAAGCTTTCTTT. It is translated as CATSSRGRGTEAFF.